A selection of T cell receptor beta chains follows, all from one sample in a study of blood T cell repertoires in COVID-19. This table comes from immunoSEQ multiplex PCR, and its TCRdb copy is limited to in-frame clones, with some not included. The repertoire holds roughly 60,000 clones, about 86% seen once, with 0.9% to 1.5% in the top ten. Sequencing used peripheral blood. The receptors derive from a man aged 40-50 years with acute or convalescent COVID-19. The CDR3 runs from the conserved cysteine through the conserved F or W. Each record gives: CDR3 protein, CDR3 DNA, D gene, V gene, J gene, CDR3 length, clone size. D genes are given only for firm matches. Size is stated for part of the rows, as once, few or many counts, or as a class when the clone is expanded.

CAISDGGATEAFF	TGTGCCATCAGTGACGGGGGGGCCACTGAAGCTTTCTTT	-	TRBV10-3	TRBJ1-1	13	-
CASSQAGNSYEQYF	TGTGCCAGCAGCCAAGCCGGGAACTCCTACGAGCAGTACTTC	-	TRBV14	TRBJ2-7	14	-
CASSRGAGTNYGYTF	TGCGCCAGCAGCCGTGGGGCAGGAACTAACTATGGCTACACCTTC	-	TRBV5-1	TRBJ1-2	15	-
CASSLRRQGNEKLFF	TGTGCCAGCAGTTTACGGAGACAGGGTAATGAAAAACTGTTTTTT	TRBD1	TRBV27	TRBJ1-4	15	-
CSARGTGGSWEQFF	TGCAGCGCCCGGGGGACAGGGGGCTCTTGGGAGCAGTTCTTC	TRBD1	TRBV29-1	TRBJ2-1	14	-
CASSPRLAGGSYEQYF	TGTGCCAGCAGCCCTCGACTAGCGGGGGGTTCCTACGAGCAGTACTTC	TRBD2	TRBV4-2	TRBJ2-7	16	-
CASSWQGSAEQFF	TGTGCCAGCAGTTGGCAGGGAAGCGCTGAGCAGTTCTTC	-	TRBV6-6	TRBJ2-1	13	-
CASRVGGQGITEAFF	TGTGCCAGTAGGGTCGGTGGTCAGGGTATAACTGAAGCTTTCTTT	-	TRBV19	TRBJ1-1	15	-
CASSQTGGLRNYGYTF	TGTGCCAGCAGCCAAACTGGAGGGCTCCGAAACTATGGCTACACCTTC	-	TRBV3-1/TRBV3-2	TRBJ1-2	16	-
CASVGQGSQPQHF	TGTGCCAGCGTGGGACAGGGAAGTCAGCCCCAGCATTTT	TRBD1	TRBV2	TRBJ1-5	13	-
CASSYAGIEAFF	TGTGCCAGCAGTTACGCCGGTATAGAAGCTTTCTTT	-	TRBV6-2/TRBV6-3	TRBJ1-1	12	-
CAWRQGRTGELFF	TGTGCCTGGCGTCAGGGAAGGACCGGGGAGCTGTTTTTT	-	TRBV30	TRBJ2-2	13	-
CSVGTNSYEQYF	TGCAGCGTGGGGACAAACTCCTACGAGCAGTACTTC	-	TRBV29-1	TRBJ2-7	12	few
CASGGAAGFTIYF	TGTGCCAGCGGGGGCGCGGCTGGTTTCACCATATATTTT	-	TRBV9	TRBJ1-3	13	-
CASSWDRDGYGYTF	TGTGCCAGCAGTTGGGACAGGGACGGCTATGGCTACACCTTC	TRBD1	TRBV6-5	TRBJ1-2	14	-
CASSPTGGTYNEQFF	TGTGCCAGCAGCCCGACAGGGGGAACCTACAATGAGCAGTTCTTC	TRBD1	TRBV7-3	TRBJ2-1	15	-
CASSQDTEAFF	TGTGCCAGCAGTCAGGACACTGAAGCTTTCTTT	-	TRBV12-3/TRBV12-4	TRBJ1-1	11	-
CASSDGTKEKLFF	TGTGCCAGCAGTGACGGGACAAAAGAAAAACTGTTTTTT	-	TRBV6-1	TRBJ1-4	13	-
CASSPRTGGGVSGEQYF	TGTGCCAGCAGCCCTCGGACAGGGGGCGGGGTGTCGGGTGAGCAGTACTTC	TRBD1	TRBV3-1/TRBV3-2	TRBJ2-7	17	few
CSVNTVAKNIQYF	TGCAGCGTTAACACCGTAGCCAAAAACATTCAGTACTTC	-	TRBV29-1	TRBJ2-4	13	-
CASSLGTSHEKLFF	TGTGCCAGCAGCTTGGGGACATCGCATGAAAAACTGTTTTTT	-	TRBV11-2	TRBJ1-4	14	few
CASSPDSPGEAFF	TGTGCCAGCAGCCCCGACAGCCCGGGTGAAGCTTTCTTT	-	TRBV7-8	TRBJ1-1	13	-
CAWSVMTLDSPLHF	TGTGCCTGGAGTGTAATGACATTAGATTCACCCCTCCACTTT	-	TRBV30	TRBJ1-6	14	-